What follows are 20 T cell receptor beta chains derived from one specimen sequenced in a study of response to subunit inactivated influenza vaccine. TCRdb re-derived calls from the RT-PCR reads in MiXCR, one entry per CDR3 protein. Of approximately 500,000 distinct CDR3 sequences in the sample, under 15% are singletons; the top ten hold about an eighth. The specimen comprised PBMCs from blood, sampled 40 to 50 days after vaccination. The receptors come from a man aged 50 to 59 who received an inactivated influenza vaccine.

The chain links TRBV10-3 to TRBJ2-7, with 7 nucleotides matching TRBD2. This CDR3 is built from 15 residues. The trim removed 10 bases at V and 1 base at J, leaving 13 bases unmatched. Germline lookup yields CDR1 ENHRY and CDR2 SYGVKD. CDR3 DNA sequence: TGTGCCACCTACCGAGGGCTAGCGGAATCCTACGAGCAGTACTTC. As protein: CATYRGLAESYEQYF.

The chain links TRBV9 to TRBJ2-3; the match to TRBD2 covers 10 bases. Germline values: CDR1 SGDLS, CDR2 YYNGEE. V was pared by 4 bases and J by 4 bases, with 9 bases of the junction left unmatched. CDR3 length equals 16 residues. The CDR3 region is CASSPTAGGPSDTQYF. CDR3 nucleotides: TGTGCCAGCAGCCCGACAGCGGGAGGGCCCTCAGATACGCAGTATTTT. The variable domain in full, completed from reference TRBV9 and TRBJ2-3, reads DSGVTQTPKHLITATGQRVTLRCSPRSGDLSVYWYQQSLDQGLQFLIQYYNGEERAKGNILERFSAQQFPDLHSELNLSSLELGDSALYFCASSPTAGGPSDTQYFGPGTRLTVL.

This clonotype was observed a few times. The chain employs TRBV6-5 and TRBJ2-1, with D possibly matching TRBD2 (6 bases). The germline V and J ends were trimmed by 7 bases and 12 bases, with 16 bases remaining between them. The CDR3 is 12 residues long. Germline lookup yields CDR1 MNHEY and CDR2 SVGAGI. The CDR3 is CASIPSHGGQFF. The CDR3 region has the DNA TGTGCCAGCATCCCCTCCCACGGGGGGCAGTTCTTC.

This chain links TRBV7-2 with TRBJ2-1; 7 bases line up with TRBD2. V gave up 5 bases and J gave up 10 bases; unmatched junction bases: 5. Germline lookup yields CDR1 SGHTA and CDR2 FQGNSA. The CDR3 runs to 12 residues. Written as DNA, the CDR3 is TGTGCCAGCAGCCCTAGCGGTTCCGAGCAGTTCTTC. Protein product: CASSPSGSEQFF.

This clonotype was picked up a small number of times. This chain connects TRBV20-1 to TRBJ1-1; D is unclear. Germline V gives CDR1 DFQATT, CDR2 SNEGSKA (reference sequence). The CDR3 has 11 amino acids. V was pared by 5 bases and J by 3 bases, with 7 bases between. CDR3 amino acids: CSAAEYTEAFF. Here the CDR3 DNA reads TGCAGTGCTGCAGAGTACACTGAAGCTTTCTTT.

This clonotype occurred a few times. This chain connects TRBV5-6 to TRBJ1-4; D is perhaps TRBD1 (5 bases). V was pared by 4 bases and J by 5 bases, with 18 bases between. Germline loops: CDR1 SGHDT, CDR2 YYEEEE. The CDR3 has 16 amino acids. CDR3 bases: TGTGCCAGCAGCACGAGAAGACAGAGATCAAATGAAAAACTGTTTTTT. This gives the protein CASSTRRQRSNEKLFF.

The chain combines TRBV20-1 with TRBJ2-2; 12 bases are a match to TRBD2. V gave up 3 bases and J gave up 10 bases; unmatched junction bases: 9. In germline, CDR1 is DFQATT, CDR2 SNEGSKA (reference sequence). The CDR3 is 15 residues long. The CDR3 sequence is CSARASGRVAEELFF. CDR3 DNA: TGCAGTGCTAGGGCTAGCGGGAGGGTAGCCGAGGAGCTGTTTTTT.

Only a few counts were recorded for this clonotype. The chain combines TRBV4-1 with TRBJ2-1; 12 nucleotides align to TRBD1. V lost 4 bases to trimming and J lost 15 bases; unmatched junction nucleotides: 4. Germline CDR1 reads MGHRA; CDR2 reads YSYEKL. The CDR3 is 12 amino acids. The CDR3 sequence is CASSRGTGGLFF. DNA of the CDR3: TGCGCCAGCAGCCGAGGGACAGGGGGCCTGTTCTTC.

This chain joins TRBV6-5 and TRBJ2-1; D gene ambiguous. V was clipped by 4 bases and J by 4 bases, with 14 bases between them. The CDR3 has 15 residues. Germline-derived CDR1 and CDR2 are MNHEY and SVGAGI. Written as DNA, the CDR3 is TGTGCCAGCAGTTTAACCCTGACCCCGTACAATGAGCAGTTCTTC. Protein sequence: CASSLTLTPYNEQFF.

This clonotype has ten or more counts. The V and J genes are TRBV7-6 and TRBJ2-7; 8 bases are shared with TRBD2. The CDR3 runs to 11 residues. Germline lookup yields CDR1 SGHVS and CDR2 FNYEAQ. V was clipped by 10 bases and J by 4 bases; unmatched bases: 3. The CDR3 loop is CATGTRYEQYF. The CDR3 DNA is TGTGCCACCGGGACTAGGTACGAGCAGTACTTC.

The rearrangement joins TRBV10-3 to TRBJ2-6; either TRBD1 or TRBD2 may fit D (5 bases each). Germline loops: CDR1 ENHRY, CDR2 SYGVKD. The V end was cut by 6 bases, the J end by 0 bases, with 15 bases between. This CDR3 has 17 amino acids. The CDR3 loop reads CAIRPGTGSSGANVLTF. The CDR3, as DNA: TGTGCCATCAGGCCAGGGACGGGCAGCTCTGGGGCCAACGTCCTGACTTTC.

V gene TRBV3-1 combines with J gene TRBJ2-7; 13 nucleotides agree with TRBD2. The CDR3 consists of 16 residues. Trimming took 1 base from V and 6 from J; bases not matched to a gene: 6. CDR1 and CDR2 (germline): LGHDT, YNNKEL (reference sequence). DNA for the CDR3: TGTGCCAGCAGCCAAGCAGGGACTAGCGGGATACGCGAGCAGTACTTC. The encoded protein is CASSQAGTSGIREQYF.

The sample holds many counts of this clonotype. The CDR3 DNA sequence: TGTGCCAGCAGCTCAGGAGCCTACAATGAGCAGTTCTTC. Translating gives CASSSGAYNEQFF. The gene calls are TRBV5-6 and TRBJ2-1; D gene unclear. Germline V gene sequence: CDR1 SGHDT, CDR2 YYEEEE. There are 13 residues in the CDR3. V was pared by 3 bases and J by 2 bases, with 6 bases between.

This clonotype was seen only a few times. The chain uses TRBV4-2 and TRBJ2-1, with unresolved D. V shed 3 bases and J shed 9 bases, with 9 bases lying between them. This CDR3 contains 12 residues. Germline V gene lookup returns CDR1 LGHNA and CDR2 YNFKEQ. DNA for the CDR3: TGTGCCAGCAGCCACCCTTACGGTGAGCAGTTCTTC. Its translation is CASSHPYGEQFF.

The chain is built from TRBV5-6 and TRBJ1-5, with TRBD1 matching over 8 bases. Germline V lookup: CDR1 SGHDT, CDR2 YYEEEE. The CDR3 runs 15 residues. V shed 4 bases, J shed 6 bases, and the junction held 9 bases outside the gene matches. CDR3 sequence (DNA): TGTGCCAGCAGCGGGGGGACAGGTCGCGGTCAGCCCCAGCATTTT. It translates to CASSGGTGRGQPQHF.

The V and J genes are TRBV15 and TRBJ1-5; D gene ambiguous. V lost 0 bases and J 7 bases, leaving 4 bases between the germline ends. Germline CDR1 is LNHNV and CDR2 is YYDKDF (reference sequence). This CDR3 is built from 12 residues. The CDR3 bases are TGTGCCACCAGCAGAGATTCGCAGCCCCAGCATTTT. It translates to CATSRDSQPQHF.

This clonotype was seen a handful of times. V usage is TRBV6-6 and J usage is TRBJ2-3; no firm D call. V was cut by 4 bases and J by 4 bases, with 6 bases left in between. The germline V gene encodes CDR1 MNHNY and CDR2 SVGAGI (reference sequence). The CDR3 contains 12 residues. The CDR3 DNA reads as TGTGCCAGCAGTTTCCATGCAGATACGCAGTATTTT. This gives the protein CASSFHADTQYF.

The rearrangement joins TRBV5-1 to TRBJ2-2, with 8 bases matching TRBD2. The V gene's germline CDR1 is SGHRS and CDR2 YFSETQ. V trimming: 1 base; J trimming: 2 bases; junction bases outside the gene matches: 16. The CDR3 loop spans 20 amino acids. CDR3 in DNA: TGCGCCAGCAGCTTGTTGTTCGGGAGGGTAGCAGGACCCAACACCGGGGAGCTGTTTTTT. This gives the protein CASSLLFGRVAGPNTGELFF. Supplemented by reference TRBV5-1 and TRBJ2-2, the full variable domain reads KAGVTQTPRYLIKTRGQQVTLSCSPISGHRSVSWYQQTPGQGLQFLFEYFSETQRNKGNFPGRFSGRQFSNSRSEMNVSTLELGDSALYLCASSLLFGRVAGPNTGELFFGEGSRLTVL.

The chain carries TRBV5-1 and TRBJ1-1; 8 bases match TRBD1. V dropped 3 bases and J dropped 9; count of bases not matched to a gene: 4. The germline V gene encodes CDR1 SGHRS and CDR2 YFSETQ. The CDR3 covers 12 residues. The CDR3 loop is CASSYGQGKAFF. Written as DNA, the CDR3 is TGCGCCAGCAGCTACGGACAGGGCAAAGCTTTCTTT.

The chain recombines TRBV29-1 with TRBJ2-7; D assignment may be TRBD1 or TRBD2 (5 bases each). Trimming pared 6 bases from V and 3 bases from J, leaving 18 bases between. The CDR3 runs 14 residues. Germline lookup yields CDR1 SQVTM and CDR2 ANQGSEA. In nucleotides, the CDR3 is TGCAGCGTAACCCCTGGGACGGGAAACTACGAGCAGTACTTC. Amino acids: CSVTPGTGNYEQYF.